The 30 T cell receptor beta chains below come from one sample, sequenced in a study of CD8 T cells in ankylosing spondylitis. TCRdb reprocessed the 5' RACE reads with MiXCR, giving one entry per CDR3 protein. This sample has about 200,000 distinct CDR3 sequences, with under 30% found just once. Sequenced: blood, either unsorted or a sorted T cell fraction (not recorded which). These TCRs come from a male donor with ankylosing spondylitis or in good health (not recorded which).

This clonotype showed up many times. The V gene is TRBV20-1, the J gene TRBJ2-5; D unclear. The CDR3 spans 12 residues. V lost 6 bases and J lost 3, with 11 bases in between. Germline V CDR1 and CDR2: DFQATT, SNEGSKA (reference sequence). The CDR3 sequence: CSAGPAEETQYF. The CDR3 DNA reads TGCAGTGCCGGCCCGGCTGAAGAGACCCAGTACTTC.

V gene TRBV6-1 combines with J gene TRBJ2-7, with 8 bases lining up with TRBD1. This CDR3 comprises 15 residues. The germline V gene encodes CDR1 MNHNS and CDR2 SASEGT. The V segment lost 2 bases and the J segment 6 bases; nucleotides outside the gene matches: 9. In DNA, the CDR3 is TGTGCCAGCAGTGAATATTGGACAGGGTTTATCGAGCAGTACTTC. Translating gives CASSEYWTGFIEQYF.

J is TRBJ2-7 and V is TRBV28, with TRBD2 identical over 10 bases. CDR1 and CDR2 (germline): MDHEN, SYDVKM. V lost 7 bases to trimming and J lost 5 bases; unmatched junction nucleotides: 8. This CDR3 region has 14 residues. For the CDR3, the DNA is TGTGCCAGCATTACTAGCGGGGCGGGAAACGAGCAGTACTTC. It codes for CASITSGAGNEQYF.

The genes are TRBV20-1 and TRBJ2-1; no clear D. V lost 4 bases to trimming and J lost 6 bases, with 13 bases between them. This CDR3 is built from 13 residues. Germline V gene sequence: CDR1 DFQATT, CDR2 SNEGSKA (reference sequence). This chain's CDR3 is CSAMAPTVNEQFF. The CDR3 bases are TGCAGTGCTATGGCTCCGACGGTCAATGAGCAGTTCTTC.

This clonotype was seen a few times. The V and J genes are TRBV20-1 and TRBJ2-3; 9 nucleotides match TRBD1. Germline V gives CDR1 DFQATT, CDR2 SNEGSKA (reference sequence). The CDR3 sequence is 15 residues long. V shed 2 bases and J 3 bases; nucleotides not matched to a gene: 6. The CDR3: CSARPTGTGTDTQYF. The CDR3 bases are TGCAGTGCTAGACCAACCGGGACAGGGACAGATACGCAGTATTTT.

This clonotype appeared many times. The gene calls are TRBV5-1 and TRBJ2-7, with 10 bases aligning to TRBD2. J gave up 4 bases and V 6 bases, and 7 bases lay outside the gene matches. The CDR3 consists of 14 residues. The germline gives CDR1 SGHRS, CDR2 YFSETQ. CDR3 sequence (DNA): TGCGCCAGCAACCCTGGACTAGCGGAATACGAGCAGTACTTC. Amino acids: CASNPGLAEYEQYF.

Many counts were recorded for this clonotype. This chain joins TRBV7-8 and TRBJ2-7; D is ambiguous. This CDR3 has 17 residues. The germline V gene has CDR1 SGHVS and CDR2 FQNEAQ. V was trimmed by 1 base and J by 0 bases, leaving 16 bases between them. The CDR3 nucleotides are TGTGCCAGCAGCTTAGACCTTCAGAGACTCAGCTCCTACGAGCAGTACTTC. It encodes CASSLDLQRLSSYEQYF.

Ten or more counts support this clonotype. The V gene is TRBV7-2, the J gene TRBJ2-2; 12 bases align to TRBD2. Germline CDR1 and CDR2: SGHTA and FQGNSA. The trim removed 7 bases at V and 5 bases at J, leaving 5 bases unmatched. The CDR3 contains 15 residues. The CDR3 region has the DNA TGTGCCAGCACCCTAGCGGGAGGGGGTACCGGGGAGCTGTTTTTT. Amino acids: CASTLAGGGTGELFF.

V gene TRBV6-5 combines with J gene TRBJ2-1, with 8 bases lining up with TRBD2. CDR3 length: 16 residues. Unmatched junction bases numbered 3, after V lost 2 bases and J lost 0 bases. Germline V CDR1 and CDR2: MNHEY, SVGAGI. The CDR3 region is CASSYDSGASYNEQFF. The CDR3 DNA sequence: TGTGCCAGCAGTTACGATAGCGGGGCCTCCTACAATGAGCAGTTCTTC.

This clonotype has a handful of counts. The V and J genes are TRBV12-3 or TRBV12-4 and TRBJ1-6; TRBD1 might be the D (6 bases). Trimming took 5 bases from V and 5 from J, leaving 13 bases between them. CDR3 length: 15 amino acids. CDR3 DNA sequence: TGTGCCAGCAGTGTACAGGGTTGGGATAATTCACCCCTCCACTTT. It codes for CASSVQGWDNSPLHF.

The chain combines TRBV12-3 or TRBV12-4 with TRBJ2-7; D is possibly TRBD1 (5 bases). The CDR3 runs 12 residues. V dropped 11 bases and J dropped 7 bases, with 18 bases sitting between them. CDR3 in amino acids: CALQVSPSEQYF. The CDR3 coding sequence is TGTGCCTTACAGGTCTCCCCCTCGGAGCAGTACTTC.

This clonotype appeared many times. The chain joins TRBV6-5 to TRBJ2-5; weak D call: TRBD2 (6 bases). V lost 4 bases to trimming and J lost 3 bases, with 15 bases between them. The CDR3 spans 15 residues. Germline assignment: CDR1 MNHEY and CDR2 SVGAGI. The DNA of the CDR3 is TGTGCCAGCAGTTCCGCCGGGACTGGGAAAGAGACCCAGTACTTC. Its translation: CASSSAGTGKETQYF.

The chain employs TRBV5-1 and TRBJ2-2, with 16 bases matching TRBD2. Unmatched junction bases numbered 3, after V lost 4 bases and J lost 0 bases. This CDR3 spans 18 amino acids. Per germline, CDR1 SGHRS and CDR2 YFSETQ. The CDR3 region is CASSHGTSGRANTGELFF. The CDR3 DNA is TGCGCCAGCAGCCACGGGACTAGCGGGAGGGCGAACACCGGGGAGCTGTTTTTT.

This clonotype has ten or more counts. The V and J genes are TRBV5-5 and TRBJ2-3; 9 bases are shared with TRBD2. The CDR3 sequence is 17 residues long. Germline assignment: CDR1 SGHKS and CDR2 YYEKEE (reference sequence). Trimming removed 3 bases from V and 6 bases from J; junction bases left unmatched: 14. CDR3 DNA sequence: TGTGCCAGCAGCTGGGGCGCCATAGCGGGAGCCAGGGATACGCAGTATTTT. Protein: CASSWGAIAGARDTQYF.

This sequence joins TRBV20-1 and TRBJ2-7, with D possibly matching TRBD2 (5 bases). The CDR3 runs to 13 residues. V was cut by 0 bases and J by 3 bases, with 9 bases left in between. Germline CDR1 is DFQATT and CDR2 is SNEGSKA (reference sequence). Written as DNA, the CDR3 is TGCAGTGCTAGAGATCAGCGGAGCTACGAGCAGTACTTC. Its protein is CSARDQRSYEQYF.

This clonotype came up a few times. The chain joins TRBV12-3 or TRBV12-4 to TRBJ2-1, with 7 bases identical to TRBD2. V lost 8 bases to trimming and J lost 4 bases; unmatched junction nucleotides: 14. The CDR3 is made up of 16 amino acids. CDR3 sequence (DNA): TGTGCCAGCGGGTCTGCGGGAGTCGGGTTTTACAATGAGCAGTTCTTC. Amino acids: CASGSAGVGFYNEQFF.

This clonotype was seen more than once but under ten times. The chain combines TRBV6-5 with TRBJ2-3; no reliable D call. Trimming took off 4 bases at V and 2 bases at J, with 10 bases between the two ends. Germline V gene sequence: CDR1 MNHEY, CDR2 SVGAGI. This CDR3 spans 14 amino acids. The CDR3, as DNA: TGTGCCAGCAGTTTCACCGAATCCACAGATACGCAGTATTTT. Residues: CASSFTESTDTQYF.

This clonotype was detected many times. The chain uses TRBV20-1 and TRBJ2-5; no clear D gene. The V end lost 0 bases, the J end lost 1 base, and 12 bases lay between the germline ends. CDR3 size: 15 residues. Germline assignment: CDR1 DFQATT and CDR2 SNEGSKA (reference sequence). CDR3 coding DNA: TGCAGTGCTAGAGACGGCAACCACCTCCAAGAGACCCAGTACTTC. It yields the protein CSARDGNHLQETQYF.

The chain employs TRBV20-1 and TRBJ2-7, with D perhaps TRBD1 (6 bases). Trimming shortened V by 6 bases and J by 5 bases, and 14 bases separated the two germline ends. This CDR3 contains 12 residues. Germline V gives CDR1 DFQATT, CDR2 SNEGSKA (reference sequence). As DNA, the CDR3 is TGCAGTGCCACCCTTGAGGGGGACGAGCAGTACTTC. Translated, it gives CSATLEGDEQYF.

The chain combines TRBV11-2 with TRBJ2-1; 10 positions match TRBD2. V lost 2 bases, J lost 7 bases, and 11 bases stayed unmatched. The CDR3 has 17 residues. From germline, CDR1 is SGHAT and CDR2 FQNNGV. CDR3: CASSLMAASGSWNEQFF. As DNA, the CDR3 is TGTGCCAGCAGCTTAATGGCTGCTAGCGGGAGTTGGAATGAGCAGTTCTTC.

This clonotype has a count of ten or more. The V call is TRBV5-1, the J call TRBJ2-1, with D perhaps matching TRBD1 (6 bases). Trimming cost V 5 bases and J 1 base, with 10 bases left between them. Germline-derived CDR1 and CDR2 are SGHRS and YFSETQ. This CDR3 has 14 residues. This CDR3 reads CASRPQGSYNEQFF. In DNA, the CDR3 is TGCGCCAGCAGACCACAGGGTTCCTACAATGAGCAGTTCTTC.

This clonotype has only a few counts. This sequence joins TRBV12-3 or TRBV12-4 and TRBJ1-6, with unresolved D. The V and J ends lost 4 bases and 8 bases respectively, with 12 bases between them. The CDR3 loop spans 14 amino acids. CDR3 bases: TGTGCCAGCAGTTCCGGAACGTGGGATTCACCCCTCCACTTT. It translates to CASSSGTWDSPLHF.

This clonotype was seen a handful of times. This chain uses TRBV20-1 with TRBJ1-1; perhaps TRBD1 as D (5 bases). Germline CDR1 and CDR2: DFQATT and SNEGSKA (reference sequence). The CDR3 consists of 14 residues. The V end was cut by 5 bases, the J end by 3 bases, with 16 bases between. DNA of the CDR3: TGCAGTGCTGGCCCGGGGCGCGGTTACACTGAAGCTTTCTTT. Translation: CSAGPGRGYTEAFF.

This clonotype was recorded at least ten times. The CDR3 protein is CASSPQGAAIGELFF. The CDR3 nucleotides read TGCGCCAGCAGCCCACAGGGCGCTGCAATCGGGGAGCTGTTTTTT. This rearrangement joins TRBV4-1 to TRBJ2-2; weak D call: TRBD1 (6 bases). Per germline, CDR1 MGHRA and CDR2 YSYEKL. The V gene lost 4 bases and the J gene lost 7 bases, with 16 bases spanning the gap. There are 15 residues in the CDR3.

The chain uses TRBV5-1 and TRBJ2-3; TRBD1 might be the D (6 bases). Germline assignment: CDR1 SGHRS and CDR2 YFSETQ. The CDR3 extends over 14 amino acids. Trimming took 0 bases from V and 8 from J, leaving 13 bases between them. The CDR3 loop reads CASSLDREQGTQYF. The CDR3 bases are TGCGCCAGCAGCTTGGACCGGGAACAGGGTACGCAGTATTTT.

The chain has TRBV5-5 and TRBJ1-1; 7 bases map to TRBD1. In germline, CDR1 is SGHKS, CDR2 YYEKEE (reference sequence). The CDR3 loop spans 13 amino acids. J gave up 7 bases and V 1 base, and 4 bases lay outside the gene matches. The CDR3 loop is CASSLWTGLEAFF. CDR3 nucleotide sequence: TGTGCCAGCAGCTTGTGGACAGGTCTTGAAGCTTTCTTT.

In its sample, this clonotype was seen many times. The chain links TRBV15 to TRBJ2-1; 9 bases are shared with TRBD2. Germline V CDR1 and CDR2: LNHNV, YYDKDF (reference sequence). The CDR3 sequence is 16 residues long. With V trimmed by 2 bases and J by 8 bases, 10 bases remained unmatched. CDR3 nucleotide sequence: TGTGCCACCAGCAGACGTAGCGGGAGCGGGGGCGATGAGCAGTTCTTC. Residues: CATSRRSGSGGDEQFF.

The rearrangement links TRBV29-1 to TRBJ2-1, with 8 nucleotides matching TRBD1. This CDR3 region has 14 residues. The ends lost 1 base at V and 4 bases at J; junction bases unmatched: 3. The germline CDR1 and CDR2 sequences are SQVTM and ANQGSEA. The CDR3, as DNA: TGCAGCGTTGAAGGGACAGGGCGTTACAATGAGCAGTTCTTC. As protein: CSVEGTGRYNEQFF.

This clonotype was recorded a few times. This CDR3 reads CASSGTGSSYNSPLHF. CDR3 nucleotide sequence: TGTGCCAGCAGTGGGACGGGTAGCTCCTATAATTCACCCCTCCACTTT. The gene calls are TRBV6-1 and TRBJ1-6; D is ambiguous. The V end was cut by 4 bases, the J end by 0 bases, with 10 bases between. The CDR3 is 16 residues long. In germline, CDR1 is MNHNS, CDR2 SASEGT.

The chain links TRBV20-1 to TRBJ2-1; D is ambiguous. Trimming cost V 1 base and J 7 bases, with 14 bases left between them. The CDR3 sequence is 14 residues long. The germline CDR1 and CDR2 sequences are DFQATT and SNEGSKA (reference sequence). In nucleotides, the CDR3 is TGCAGTGCTAGAGGGCCATCAGGATTAAATGAGCAGTTCTTC. It is translated as CSARGPSGLNEQFF.